A single sample is the source of the 16 T cell receptor beta chains below, sequenced in a study of blood T cell repertoires in COVID-19 (dated by TCRdb to about 2020). The library was prepared using the immunoSEQ multiplex PCR assay. Not all clones reach the TCRdb copy of this immuneACCESS table, which keeps in-frame sequences only. Checked studies attribute under half of the gap to unresolved V genes and leave the rest unexplained. The sample includes about 210,000 clones, with over 75% observed a single time. Together, the top ten hold around 4.8% of the sample. The sequencing input was peripheral blood. The receptors originated from a middle-aged woman with acute or convalescent COVID-19.

The genes are TRBV9 and TRBJ1-1; perhaps TRBD1 as D (5 bases). From germline, CDR1 is SGDLS and CDR2 YYNGEE. Between the trimmed V and J ends, which lost 0 bases and 10 bases, there was a span of 7 bases. The CDR3 length is 11 residues. The CDR3, as DNA: TGTGCCAGCAGCGTAGTCGGGGGAGCTTTCTTT. Its translation: CASSVVGGAFF.

This clone showed up just once. This sequence joins TRBV5-4 and TRBJ2-3; 9 bases map to TRBD2. CDR3 length: 13 amino acids. Germline V gives CDR1 SGHNT, CDR2 YYREEE (reference sequence). V shed 3 bases and J 4 bases; nucleotides not matched to a gene: 0. The CDR3 nucleotides are TGTGCCAGCAGCTGGACTAGCGCAGATACGCAGTATTTT. Amino acid sequence: CASSWTSADTQYF.

This clone was counted a single time. CDR3 nucleotide sequence: TGTGCCAGTACCTGGGGGCAGGGGATCAATCAGCCCCAGCATTTT. It is translated as CASTWGQGINQPQHF. The chain recombines TRBV19 with TRBJ1-5, with a weak D call TRBD1 (6 bases). The germline gives CDR1 LNHDA, CDR2 SQIVND (reference sequence). V was cut by 7 bases and J by 3 bases, with 16 bases left in between. CDR3 length equals 15 residues.

The J gene is TRBJ2-1, the V gene TRBV5-6, with 10 bases identical to TRBD2. The CDR3 length is 17 residues. J gave up 8 bases and V 3 bases, and 14 bases lay outside the gene matches. CDR1 is SGHDT, CDR2 YYEEEE, per germline. The CDR3 nucleotides are TGTGCCAGCAGCTCAGAGGCACTAGCGGGGCTTATAGATGAGCAGTTCTTC. Its protein product is CASSSEALAGLIDEQFF.

The J gene is TRBJ1-1, the V gene TRBV12-5, with 7 nucleotides matching TRBD1. The junction had 16 bases not matched to a gene; V was cut back by 6 bases and J by 6 bases. The CDR3 runs to 16 residues. Germline V gene lookup returns CDR1 LGHNT and CDR2 FRNRAP. The CDR3 is CASGPREQGRQAEAFF. In DNA form, the CDR3 reads TGTGCTAGTGGCCCGCGCGAACAGGGGAGGCAGGCTGAAGCTTTCTTT.

This chain joins TRBV19 and TRBJ1-1; the match to TRBD1 covers 7 bases. There are 19 residues in the CDR3. Germline CDR1 and CDR2: LNHDA and SQIVND (reference sequence). V lost 0 bases and J lost 0; bases outside the gene matches: 13. In nucleotides, the CDR3 is TGTGCCAGTAGTATAGATACGACAGGGCCGATTGTTATGAACACTGAAGCTTTCTTT. It translates to CASSIDTTGPIVMNTEAFF.

The V and J genes are TRBV3-1 (or the pseudogene TRBV3-2) and TRBJ1-2; 7 bases match TRBD1. Trimming removed 4 bases from V and 1 base from J; junction bases left unmatched: 9. The CDR3 sequence is 16 residues long. From germline, CDR1 is LGHDT and CDR2 YNNKEL (reference sequence). The CDR3 region is CASSRRGRSFNYGYTF. The CDR3 coding sequence is TGTGCCAGCAGCCGCAGGGGGAGATCGTTTAACTATGGCTACACCTTC.

The chain couples TRBV6-2 or TRBV6-3 to TRBJ1-2; TRBD1 agrees at 7 bases. CDR1 MNHEY and CDR2 SVGEGT come from the germline V gene. The V gene end was trimmed by 0 bases and the J gene end by 8 bases; junction bases not matched to a gene: 6. The CDR3 loop spans 14 amino acids. The CDR3 bases are TGTGCCAGCAGTTACTCGAAGGACAGGAGAGGCTACACCTTC. Protein: CASSYSKDRRGYTF.

The chain has TRBV12-5 and TRBJ1-1, with D perhaps TRBD1 (5 bases). With 5 bases removed from V and 6 bases from J, the gap between germline ends came to 13 bases. The germline CDR1 and CDR2 sequences are LGHNT and FRNRAP. This CDR3 has 13 residues. CDR3 nucleotide sequence: TGTGCTAGTGGTCTATCAGGGAGGGCTGAAGCTTTCTTT. Protein: CASGLSGRAEAFF.

This sequence joins TRBV7-6 and TRBJ2-1; TRBD1 aligns across 7 bases. Losses at the gene ends were 5 bases for V and 5 bases for J; bases not matched to a gene: 9. The germline CDR1 and CDR2 sequences are SGHVS and FNYEAQ. The CDR3 totals 15 residues. The CDR3: CASSLGDRRDNEQFF. Written as DNA, the CDR3 is TGTGCCAGCAGCCTCGGGGACAGAAGGGACAATGAGCAGTTCTTC.

This clone was recorded only once. The rearrangement links TRBV2 to TRBJ1-1, with TRBD1 identical over 9 bases. V lost 7 bases and J lost 6; bases outside the gene matches: 21. Germline assignment: CDR1 SNHLY and CDR2 FYNNEI. The CDR3 totals 18 residues. The DNA of the CDR3 is TGTGCCAGCAAGAAGGAAGCCGGGACAGGGTTTCTCGGGTCTGAAGCTTTCTTT. This codes for CASKKEAGTGFLGSEAFF.

The table lists this clone with a few counts. This sequence joins TRBV5-1 and TRBJ2-5; 8 nucleotides line up with TRBD1. This CDR3 contains 16 residues. The ends lost 4 bases at V and 1 base at J; junction bases unmatched: 9. Germline CDR1 and CDR2: SGHRS and YFSETQ. CDR3 loop: CASSGGTGSLQETQYF. The CDR3 DNA reads as TGCGCCAGCAGCGGTGGGACAGGATCCCTCCAAGAGACCCAGTACTTC.

CDR3 coding DNA: TGTGCCAGCAGTTTAATTTTTGACAGGGGTCCTGAAGCTTTCTTT. This encodes CASSLIFDRGPEAFF. The chain uses TRBV27 and TRBJ1-1, with 8 bases identical to TRBD1. Germline-derived CDR1 and CDR2 are MNHEY and SMNVEV (reference sequence). The CDR3 is 15 residues long. The V gene end was trimmed by 2 bases and the J gene end by 6 bases; junction bases not matched to a gene: 8.

This sequence joins TRBV24-1 and TRBJ1-2; 9 nucleotides match TRBD1. Trimming removed 3 bases from V and 3 bases from J; junction bases left unmatched: 4. Germline lookup yields CDR1 KGHDR and CDR2 SFDVKD. The CDR3 totals 15 residues. The CDR3 reads CATSDGTGGDYGYTF. CDR3 nucleotide sequence: TGTGCCACCAGTGATGGTACAGGGGGCGACTATGGCTACACCTTC.

This clone was seen a single time. CDR3 amino acids: CASSPLEETQYF. Written as DNA, the CDR3 is TGTGCCAGCTCACCACTCGAAGAGACCCAGTACTTC. V and J are TRBV18 and TRBJ2-5; D gene unclear. The V end was cut by 1 base, the J end by 3 bases, with 3 bases between. Germline loops: CDR1 KGHSH, CDR2 LQKENI. This CDR3 comprises 12 residues.

The chain links TRBV30 to TRBJ1-1; 7 bases fit TRBD1. CDR3 length equals 14 residues. V lost 5 bases, J lost 2 bases, and 8 bases stayed unmatched. Per germline, CDR1 GTSNPN and CDR2 SVGIG (reference sequence). The CDR3 region is CAWGRGSDNTEAFF. The DNA of the CDR3 is TGTGCCTGGGGCAGGGGGTCCGATAACACTGAAGCTTTCTTT.